These 20 T cell receptor beta chains were sequenced from one sample in a study of immune heterogeneity within non-small cell lung tumors. Multiplex PCR amplified TCR beta CDR3 with 32 V and 13 J primers. MiXCR was run by TCRdb on the multiplex PCR reads, yielding one entry per CDR3 protein. This sample has approximately 4,300 distinct CDR3 sequences, with around a fifth found just once. Template input was genomic DNA from bulk tumor (600 ng per sample). During surgery, several far-apart biopsies were obtained from every primary tumor. It was patients with untreated, newly diagnosed non-small cell lung cancer who underwent curative surgery. Material for sequencing was lung tumor tissue. The receptors originated from a man between 65 and 85 years old with non-small cell lung cancer.

This clonotype is medium-sized in the sample. The rearrangement links TRBV10-1 to TRBJ2-7; tentative D call: TRBD1 (6 bases). V lost 2 bases and J 3 bases, leaving 14 bases between the germline ends. CDR3 length: 15 amino acids. CDR1 and CDR2 (germline): WNHNN, SYGVQD (reference sequence). As DNA, the CDR3 is TGCGCCAGCAGTGAGAAGCCGGGACACTACTACGAGCAGTACTTC. Protein: CASSEKPGHYYEQYF.

This clonotype was seen a handful of times. This sequence joins TRBV29-1 and TRBJ1-1; D unclear. This CDR3 spans 12 amino acids. Germline loops: CDR1 SQVTM, CDR2 ANQGSEA. This CDR3 is CTVATPPAEAFF. The CDR3 nucleotides are TGCACCGTGGCCACCCCCCCGGCCGAAGCTTTCTTT.

The sample holds one count of this clonotype. The V call is TRBV6-5, the J call TRBJ2-2; perhaps D is TRBD1 or TRBD2 (6 bases each). CDR3 length equals 16 residues. CDR1 MNHEY and CDR2 SVGAGI come from the germline V gene. Trimming removed 0 bases at V and 4 bases at J, with 12 bases between. The CDR3: CASSYSSRGGTGELFF. The CDR3 bases are TGTGCCAGCAGTTACTCTAGCAGGGGAGGCACCGGGGAGCTGTTTTTT.

The V gene is TRBV27, the J gene TRBJ2-1; 10 nucleotides line up with TRBD2. The CDR3 length is 17 residues. V lost 5 bases, J lost 8 bases, and 15 bases stayed unmatched. The germline V gene has CDR1 MNHEY and CDR2 SMNVEV (reference sequence). This CDR3 reads CASSLYQASGSSYEQFF. CDR3 in DNA: TGTGCCAGCAGTCTTTATCAGGCTAGCGGGAGTTCTTATGAGCAGTTCTTC.

The V call is TRBV29-1, the J call TRBJ2-3; D might be TRBD2 (5 bases). The CDR3 totals 16 residues. Trimming cost V 4 bases and J 3 bases, with 20 bases left between them. CDR1 is SQVTM, CDR2 ANQGSEA, per germline. CDR3 in DNA: TGCAGCGTTGGAAGTGGGTTAGCGAGAGCAACAGATACGCAGTATTTT. It is translated as CSVGSGLARATDTQYF.

This clonotype was counted only a few times. The chain combines TRBV6-1 with TRBJ2-1; the D is unclear. The CDR3 is 16 amino acids. V dropped 3 bases and J dropped 1 base, with 13 bases sitting between them. Germline lookup yields CDR1 MNHNS and CDR2 SASEGT. As DNA, the CDR3 is TGTGCCAGCAGTGATAGAGGTAGGATTTCCTACAATGAGCAGTTCTTC. Its protein is CASSDRGRISYNEQFF.

This clonotype is large within its sample. The gene calls are TRBV2 and TRBJ1-3; TRBD1 matches 7 bases. In germline, CDR1 is SNHLY, CDR2 FYNNEI. This CDR3 has 14 residues. Germline trimming cut 9 bases from V and 0 bases from J; bases unmatched to any gene: 5. Here the CDR3 reads CARNTGDSGNTIYF. CDR3 DNA sequence: TGTGCCAGAAACACAGGGGACTCTGGAAACACCATATATTTT.

The rearrangement links TRBV24-1 to TRBJ2-1; D possibly uses TRBD1 or TRBD2 (5 bases each). V shed 1 base and J shed 10 bases, with 16 bases lying between them. In germline, CDR1 is KGHDR, CDR2 SFDVKD. The CDR3 consists of 15 residues. The CDR3 loop is CATSDLPGALGEQFF. The CDR3 nucleotides are TGTGCCACCAGTGATTTACCCGGGGCTTTAGGGGAGCAGTTCTTC.

The rearrangement uses TRBV10-2 and TRBJ1-2; TRBD1 matches at 8 bases. CDR3 length equals 17 residues. Germline CDR1 reads WSHSY; CDR2 reads SAAADI. V lost 2 bases to trimming and J lost 5 bases; unmatched junction nucleotides: 13. The CDR3 region is CASSEGQGLSTSYGYTF. CDR3 in DNA: TGCGCCAGCAGTGAGGGACAGGGATTGTCAACCAGTTATGGCTACACCTTC.

The CDR3: CARTPTGGPWGRNNEQFF. The CDR3 DNA reads TGTGCCAGAACCCCAACGGGGGGCCCGTGGGGCCGGAACAATGAGCAGTTCTTC. The chain is built from TRBV7-3 and TRBJ2-1, with a tentative D call TRBD2 (7 bases). V lost 9 bases to trimming and J lost 5 bases, with 29 bases between them. Per germline, CDR1 SGHTA and CDR2 FQGTGA. The CDR3 runs to 18 residues.

This clonotype is medium-sized within its sample. This chain's CDR3 is CASSLRAGGPTGELFF. CDR3 DNA: TGTGCCAGCAGTCTCCGGGCGGGGGGGCCCACCGGGGAGCTGTTTTTT. The V gene is TRBV12-3 or TRBV12-4, the J gene TRBJ2-2; 9 nucleotides agree with TRBD2. V lost 5 bases, J lost 4 bases, and 8 bases stayed unmatched. This CDR3 comprises 16 residues.

This rearrangement joins TRBV5-4 to TRBJ1-1, with 8 bases identical to TRBD1. Germline V gene lookup returns CDR1 SGHNT and CDR2 YYREEE (reference sequence). The V segment lost 3 bases and the J segment 5 bases; nucleotides outside the gene matches: 9. This CDR3 has 15 amino acids. The CDR3 bases are TGTGCCAGCAGCTGGGCACAGGGGGTGTTAACTGAAGCTTTCTTT. Translation gives CASSWAQGVLTEAFF.

This clonotype was found a few times. The chain couples TRBV11-2 to TRBJ1-1; a possible D gene is TRBD1 (6 bases). V was clipped by 5 bases and J by 5 bases, with 18 bases between them. The CDR3 sequence is 15 residues long. The V gene's germline CDR1 is SGHAT and CDR2 FQNNGV. CDR3 sequence (DNA): TGTGCCAGCAGCGCCGGGGTGGGGGCGGGAACTGAAGCTTTCTTT. This gives the protein CASSAGVGAGTEAFF.

This chain uses TRBV9 with TRBJ1-2; no definite D call. This CDR3 is 13 amino acids long. The germline V gene encodes CDR1 SGDLS and CDR2 YYNGEE. V was clipped by 0 bases and J by 3 bases, with 6 bases between them. The DNA of the CDR3 is TGTGCCAGCAGCGTAGCCCCAGACTATGGCTACACCTTC. It encodes CASSVAPDYGYTF. Based on the CDR3 plus reference TRBV9 and TRBJ1-2, the full variable domain is DSGVTQTPKHLITATGQRVTLRCSPRSGDLSVYWYQQSLDQGLQFLIQYYNGEERAKGNILERFSAQQFPDLHSELNLSSLELGDSALYFCASSVAPDYGYTFGSGTRLTVV.

This clonotype counts as medium-sized (0.01 to 0.1%). The rearrangement links TRBV19 to TRBJ2-2; 11 bases agree with TRBD2. Germline assignment: CDR1 LNHDA and CDR2 SQIVND (reference sequence). The CDR3 is 14 amino acids. The V gene end was trimmed by 8 bases and the J gene end by 6 bases; junction bases not matched to a gene: 5. CDR3 DNA sequence: TGTGCCAGTTATAATAGCGGGAGGGCCGGGGAGCTGTTTTTT. This codes for CASYNSGRAGELFF. Drawing the rest from reference TRBV19 and TRBJ2-2, the complete variable domain is DGGITQSPKYLFRKEGQNVTLSCEQNLNHDAMYWYRQDPGQGLRLIYYSQIVNDFQKGDIAEGYSVSREKKESFPLTVTSAQKNPTAFYLCASYNSGRAGELFFGEGSRLTVL.

This clonotype is medium-sized in the sample. The chain joins TRBV27 to TRBJ2-7; perhaps TRBD1 as D (7 bases). V shed 0 bases and J shed 8 bases, with 14 bases lying between them. CDR3 size: 14 residues. From germline, CDR1 is MNHEY and CDR2 SMNVEV (reference sequence). The CDR3 bases are TGTGCCAGCAGTTTATCCGCGGAGGGGGCCAAGCAGTACTTC. It specifies CASSLSAEGAKQYF.

This clonotype is classed as medium-sized (0.01 to 0.1%). The gene calls are TRBV27 and TRBJ1-2, with D maybe TRBD1 (5 bases). Germline V gene sequence: CDR1 MNHEY, CDR2 SMNVEV (reference sequence). V dropped 6 bases and J dropped 4 bases, with 15 bases sitting between them. The CDR3 has 14 residues. The CDR3 loop is CASRRGEAGYGYTF. Here the CDR3 DNA reads TGTGCCAGCAGGCGAGGGGAGGCGGGCTATGGCTACACCTTC.

In its sample, this clonotype is medium-sized. This chain connects TRBV10-3 to TRBJ2-2, with 7 bases aligning to TRBD1. Trimming removed 4 bases from V and 6 bases from J; junction bases left unmatched: 2. The CDR3 has 13 amino acids. Germline CDR1 and CDR2: ENHRY and SYGVKD. CDR3 loop: CAISVDRAGELFF. The DNA of the CDR3 is TGTGCCATCAGTGTTGACAGGGCCGGGGAGCTGTTTTTT.

The genes are TRBV20-1 and TRBJ2-1, with 9 bases matching TRBD2. CDR1 and CDR2 from the germline V gene are DFQATT and SNEGSKA (reference sequence). The J segment lost 1 base and the V segment lost 5 bases, leaving 6 bases of the junction unmatched. This CDR3 has 15 amino acids. This chain's CDR3 is CSADRTSESYNEQFF. The DNA of the CDR3 is TGCAGTGCTGATAGGACTAGCGAATCCTACAATGAGCAGTTCTTC.

The V gene is TRBV7-3, the J gene TRBJ1-1, with D possibly TRBD1 on 6 matching bases. This CDR3 spans 15 amino acids. Germline CDR1 SGHTA, CDR2 FQGTGA. V dropped 2 bases and J dropped 1 base, with 11 bases sitting between them. CDR3 sequence: CASSLSGRGNTEAFF. The DNA for the CDR3 is TGTGCCAGCAGCTTATCAGGCAGGGGGAACACTGAAGCTTTCTTT.